Each of the 2 T cell receptor beta chains below was sequenced from the same sample in a study of identical twins. TCRdb called the 5' RACE reads again in MiXCR, with one record for every CDR3 protein. The data contain about 550,000 distinct CDR3 sequences, 20% to 25% of them singletons. This sample was also put to use in a study of yellow fever vaccine responses in identical twins.

Sequencing was done on a sample of CD4+ T cells sorted from blood. The source is a woman under 30 in good health.

This chain links TRBV5-1 with TRBJ2-1; 7 bases map to TRBD2. Germline CDR1 reads SGHRS; CDR2 reads YFSETQ. CDR3 length equals 16 residues. V gave up 0 bases and J gave up 1 base; unmatched junction bases: 4. CDR3 region: CASSLEVLASYNEQFF. CDR3 DNA: TGCGCCAGCAGCTTGGAGGTACTAGCGTCCTACAATGAGCAGTTCTTC.

This clonotype was seen a single time. The chain joins TRBV6-1 to TRBJ2-5; tentative D call: TRBD1 (5 bases). CDR3 length equals 15 residues. CDR1 and CDR2 (germline): MNHNS, SASEGT. Trimming took 7 bases from V and 5 from J, leaving 20 bases between them. CDR3 region: CASTTAPGHGETQYF. DNA for the CDR3: TGTGCCAGCACGACCGCGCCAGGACATGGCGAGACCCAGTACTTC.